The 23 T cell receptor beta chains in this list originate from one sample, sequenced in a study of radiotherapy plus CTLA-4 blockade in lung cancer. TCRdb keeps only in-frame clones here, not all; method: immunoSEQ multiplex PCR. This table holds 60,000 to 75,000 clones, around 77% found once. The sample here was peripheral blood, taken from a patient treated with radiotherapy plus ipilimumab. The receptors were sampled from a human donor with non-small cell lung cancer whose response to radiotherapy plus ipilimumab could not be evaluated. Some clones in this sample may be carry-over from other donors' samples.

The V gene is TRBV5-1, the J gene TRBJ2-3, with 10 bases fitting TRBD2. Germline V gene sequence: CDR1 SGHRS, CDR2 YFSETQ. The CDR3 runs 16 residues. Germline trimming cut 0 bases from V and 2 bases from J; bases unmatched to any gene: 3. CDR3 sequence (DNA): TGCGCCAGCAGCTTGGGCCTAGCGGGGGACACAGATACGCAGTATTTT. It encodes CASSLGLAGDTDTQYF.

The chain recombines TRBV6-5 with TRBJ2-5; D is perhaps TRBD1 (5 bases). The J call may be faulty, since TRBJ2-7 better matches the DNA end. The CDR3 is made up of 15 amino acids. Germline V gene sequence: CDR1 MNHEY, CDR2 SVGAGI. The CDR3 reads CASSYSPFQGYEQYF. The CDR3 DNA is TGTGCCAGCAGTTACTCGCCTTTTCAGGGTTACGAGCAGTACTTC.

This rearrangement joins TRBV6-4 to TRBJ1-2; TRBD1 is a possible D gene (6 bases). CDR1 and CDR2 from the germline V gene are MRHNA and SNTAGT. The CDR3 consists of 14 residues. Trimming took 5 bases from V and 1 from J, leaving 11 bases between them. The CDR3 protein is CASSYLDSNYGYTF. The CDR3 DNA is TGTGCCAGCAGTTACCTGGACAGTAACTATGGCTACACCTTC.

The chain recombines TRBV6-1 with TRBJ2-7, with 10 bases matching TRBD1. V lost 3 bases and J lost 3; bases outside the gene matches: 5. The CDR3 is made up of 15 amino acids. Germline CDR1 is MNHNS and CDR2 is SASEGT. The CDR3 DNA follows: TGTGCCAGCAGTGACGGTGGACAGGGGGGCTACGAGCAGTACTTC. It yields the protein CASSDGGQGGYEQYF.

This clone was counted a single time. The CDR3 protein is CASSPETGNYGYTF. In DNA form, the CDR3 reads TGTGCCAGCAGCCCCGAGACAGGGAACTATGGCTACACCTTC. The chain joins TRBV5-4 to TRBJ1-2; 7 nucleotides match TRBD1. Germline V gives CDR1 SGHNT, CDR2 YYREEE (reference sequence). The V gene end was trimmed by 4 bases and the J gene end by 2 bases; junction bases not matched to a gene: 5. This CDR3 is 14 amino acids long.

This chain connects TRBV27 to TRBJ1-1; TRBD1 might be the D (6 bases). CDR3 length: 15 amino acids. In germline, CDR1 is MNHEY, CDR2 SMNVEV (reference sequence). V dropped 3 bases and J dropped 3 bases, with 14 bases sitting between them. The CDR3 loop is CASSFWAGVDTEAFF. The DNA for the CDR3 is TGTGCCAGCAGTTTTTGGGCAGGGGTGGACACTGAAGCTTTCTTT.

The chain recombines TRBV5-1 with TRBJ2-5; 8 positions agree with TRBD1. The V segment lost 4 bases and the J segment 2 bases; nucleotides outside the gene matches: 7. The CDR3 consists of 15 residues. Germline CDR1 is SGHRS and CDR2 is YFSETQ. The CDR3 bases are TGCGCCAGCAGCATGCTGGGACAGGCTCAAGAGACCCAGTACTTC. This codes for CASSMLGQAQETQYF.

This clone has just one count. The rearrangement links TRBV20-1 to TRBJ1-2; no clear D. Germline CDR1 is DFQATT and CDR2 is SNEGSKA (reference sequence). Trimming left V 0 bases short and J 6 bases short, with 5 bases between. This CDR3 contains 11 residues. The CDR3 sequence is CSAREGNGYTF. The CDR3 nucleotides read TGCAGTGCTAGAGAGGGCAATGGCTACACCTTC.

The chain recombines TRBV6-5 with TRBJ1-2; weak D call: TRBD1 (6 bases). Deletions cut 6 bases from V and 2 bases from J, with 13 bases between. Germline CDR1 MNHEY, CDR2 SVGAGI. This CDR3 has 14 residues. CDR3 sequence: CASSPQGINYGYTF. CDR3 bases: TGTGCCAGCAGCCCCCAGGGGATCAACTATGGCTACACCTTC.

The CDR3 is CASSLTGGNTEAFF. For the CDR3, the DNA is TGTGCCAGCAGCCTGACAGGGGGGAACACTGAAGCTTTCTTT. V usage is TRBV5-4 and J usage is TRBJ1-1; 9 nucleotides agree with TRBD1. The CDR3 spans 14 residues. The junction had 2 bases not matched to a gene; V was cut back by 4 bases and J by 1 base. Germline-derived CDR1 and CDR2 are SGHNT and YYREEE (reference sequence).

V and J are TRBV6-6 and TRBJ2-5, with 9 bases fitting TRBD1. The V gene's germline CDR1 is MNHNY and CDR2 SVGAGI (reference sequence). J was trimmed by 2 bases and V by 4 bases; bases with no gene match: 5. The CDR3 extends over 15 amino acids. The DNA of the CDR3 is TGTGCCAGCAGTTCGACGACAGGGGGTCAAGAGACCCAGTACTTC. Translation: CASSSTTGGQETQYF.

The J gene is TRBJ1-2, the V gene TRBV28; the D gene is possibly TRBD1 (6 bases). The CDR3 is 13 amino acids. Germline V gene sequence: CDR1 MDHEN, CDR2 SYDVKM. Trimming took 6 bases from V and 3 from J, leaving 11 bases between them. CDR3 loop: CASSSGVDYGYTF. Here the CDR3 DNA reads TGTGCCAGCAGCTCAGGGGTCGACTATGGCTACACCTTC.

This clone was detected a few times. The chain uses TRBV10-1 and TRBJ1-1; maybe TRBD1 (6 bases). V was cut by 7 bases and J by 6 bases, with 18 bases left in between. Germline V gives CDR1 WNHNN, CDR2 SYGVQD (reference sequence). This CDR3 has 14 residues. The CDR3 coding sequence is TGCGCCAGCAATGGGACACCCCGGATCGCTGAAGCTTTCTTT. Its translation: CASNGTPRIAEAFF.

This chain joins TRBV27 and TRBJ2-1; D not resolved. Germline CDR1 is MNHEY and CDR2 is SMNVEV (reference sequence). The CDR3 has 14 amino acids. The V end was cut by 3 bases, the J end by 4 bases, with 10 bases between. CDR3 sequence (DNA): TGTGCCAGCAGTTTGAAGGCGACATACAATGAGCAGTTCTTC. Protein product: CASSLKATYNEQFF.

This chain uses TRBV7-2 with TRBJ1-2, with 7 positions matching TRBD1. The CDR3 consists of 13 residues. The germline gives CDR1 SGHTA, CDR2 FQGNSA. The junction had 4 bases not matched to a gene; V was cut back by 7 bases and J by 2 bases. This CDR3 is CASTTGRNYGYTF. The CDR3 coding sequence is TGTGCCAGCACGACAGGGCGGAACTATGGCTACACCTTC.

CDR3 DNA sequence: TGCAGCGTTTCCCGGACAGGGCTGAACACTGAAGCTTTCTTT. Amino acids: CSVSRTGLNTEAFF. This rearrangement joins TRBV29-1 to TRBJ1-1, with 8 bases lining up with TRBD1. The V and J ends lost 5 bases and 0 bases, in that order; junction bases with no gene match: 5. Germline loops: CDR1 SQVTM, CDR2 ANQGSEA. The CDR3 extends over 14 amino acids.

This chain joins TRBV27 and TRBJ2-7; 10 bases are a match to TRBD1. The CDR3 has 15 amino acids. Germline V gene sequence: CDR1 MNHEY, CDR2 SMNVEV (reference sequence). Trimming removed 6 bases from V and 5 bases from J; junction bases left unmatched: 10. CDR3: CASSLAGTGANEQYF. In DNA form, the CDR3 reads TGTGCCAGCAGCCTAGCCGGGACAGGGGCTAACGAGCAGTACTTC.

The rearrangement joins TRBV9 to TRBJ1-3; D gene unclear. Per the germline V gene, CDR1 is SGDLS and CDR2 is YYNGEE. V was clipped by 6 bases and J by 0 bases, with 10 bases between them. The CDR3 contains 14 residues. The CDR3 coding sequence is TGTGCCAGCACTACAACTAGCTCTGGAAACACCATATATTTT. Translation: CASTTTSSGNTIYF.

This chain joins TRBV4-2 and TRBJ2-7; TRBD2 matches at 8 bases. V lost 4 bases to trimming and J lost 5 bases; unmatched junction nucleotides: 7. The CDR3 has 14 residues. CDR1 is LGHNA, CDR2 YNFKEQ, per germline. The CDR3 sequence is CASSPPSGGNEQYF. The CDR3 bases are TGTGCCAGCAGCCCACCCTCGGGGGGGAACGAGCAGTACTTC.

The V gene is TRBV5-4, the J gene TRBJ2-3; D gene unclear. The CDR3 length is 13 residues. Germline V gene sequence: CDR1 SGHNT, CDR2 YYREEE (reference sequence). Trimming took off 1 base at V and 1 base at J, with 4 bases between the two ends. The CDR3 sequence: CASSLTGTDTQYF. The DNA for the CDR3 is TGTGCCAGCAGCTTGACAGGCACAGATACGCAGTATTTT.

The chain couples TRBV6-6 to TRBJ1-1, with 10 bases fitting TRBD1. Germline V CDR1 and CDR2: MNHNY, SVGAGI (reference sequence). Germline trimming cut 7 bases from V and 1 base from J; bases unmatched to any gene: 6. The CDR3 runs 15 residues. DNA for the CDR3: TGTGCCAGCAACAACCGGGACAGGGGGAACACTGAAGCTTTCTTT. As protein: CASNNRDRGNTEAFF.

The rearrangement uses TRBV6-5 and TRBJ2-5, with D perhaps matching TRBD1 (6 bases). The CDR3 is made up of 12 amino acids. Trimming left V 11 bases short and J 5 bases short, with 15 bases between. Per the germline V gene, CDR1 is MNHEY and CDR2 is SVGAGI. The CDR3 spells CARPWGRETQYF. DNA for the CDR3: TGTGCCCGACCGTGGGGGCGGGAGACCCAGTACTTC.

The chain is built from TRBV9 and TRBJ2-3; perhaps TRBD2 as D (7 bases). The CDR3 loop spans 15 amino acids. Trimming removed 0 bases from V and 4 bases from J, with 12 bases in between. Per germline, CDR1 SGDLS and CDR2 YYNGEE. The DNA for the CDR3 is TGTGCCAGCAGCGTAGTTGGGGGGGGCCCAGATACGCAGTATTTT. This codes for CASSVVGGGPDTQYF.